This T cell receptor beta chain was documented in a study of response to subunit inactivated influenza vaccine. TCRdb passed the RT-PCR reads through MiXCR, listing each CDR3 protein once. This table has about 540,000 distinct CDR3 sequences, approximately 20% appearing once. This clonotype was counted many times. Germline V gives CDR1 LNHNV, CDR2 YYDKDF (reference sequence). CDR3 size: 14 residues. Trimming cost V 0 bases and J 5 bases, with 9 bases left between them. The sample was also linked to a second study, of T cells expressing NK-cell markers. That study adds: Libraries used 5'RACE template switching adding universal primer site and UMIs. In a group of five to seven donors, dominant NKG2C+ clonotypes represented roughly 1.0-7.5% of CD8+ T cells.

This TCR came from a man in his fifties who received an inactivated influenza vaccine. The starting material was CD4+ T cells sorted from PBMCs, obtained 11 to 12 days after vaccination. The chain employs TRBV15 and TRBJ2-3; weak D call: TRBD2 (5 bases). CDR3 nucleotides: TGTGCCACCAGCAGAGATAGAGGACTAGATACGCAGTATTTT. It specifies CATSRDRGLDTQYF.